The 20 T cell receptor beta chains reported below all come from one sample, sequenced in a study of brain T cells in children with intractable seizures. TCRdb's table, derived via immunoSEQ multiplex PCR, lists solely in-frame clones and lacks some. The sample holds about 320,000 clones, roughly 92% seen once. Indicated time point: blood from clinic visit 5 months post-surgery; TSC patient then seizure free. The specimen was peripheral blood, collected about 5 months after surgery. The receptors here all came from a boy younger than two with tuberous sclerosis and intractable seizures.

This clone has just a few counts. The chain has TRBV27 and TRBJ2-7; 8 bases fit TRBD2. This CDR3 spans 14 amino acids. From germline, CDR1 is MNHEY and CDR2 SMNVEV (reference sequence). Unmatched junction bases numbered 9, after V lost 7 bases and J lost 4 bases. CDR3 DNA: TGTGCCAGCAAGGTATCACTAGCGGTGTACGAGCAGTACTTC. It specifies CASKVSLAVYEQYF.

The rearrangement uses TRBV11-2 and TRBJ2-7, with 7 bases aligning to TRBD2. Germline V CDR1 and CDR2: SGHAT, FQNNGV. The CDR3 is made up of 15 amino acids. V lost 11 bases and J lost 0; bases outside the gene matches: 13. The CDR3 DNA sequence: TGTGCCGTTACTTGGGGGGGAGGGAGCTCCTACGAGCAGTACTTC. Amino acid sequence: CAVTWGGGSSYEQYF.

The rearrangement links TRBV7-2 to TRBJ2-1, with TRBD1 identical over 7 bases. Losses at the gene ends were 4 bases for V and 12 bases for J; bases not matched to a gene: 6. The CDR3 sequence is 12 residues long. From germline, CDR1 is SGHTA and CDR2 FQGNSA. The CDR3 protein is CASSSDRLRQFF. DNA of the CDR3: TGTGCCAGCAGCTCGGACAGGTTAAGGCAGTTCTTC.

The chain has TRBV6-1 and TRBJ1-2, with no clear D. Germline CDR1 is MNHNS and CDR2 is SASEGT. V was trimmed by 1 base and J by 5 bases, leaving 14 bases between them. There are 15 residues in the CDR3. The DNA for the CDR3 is TGTGCCAGCAGTGAAGAACCCCAAGAACGGTATGGCTACACCTTC. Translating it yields CASSEEPQERYGYTF.

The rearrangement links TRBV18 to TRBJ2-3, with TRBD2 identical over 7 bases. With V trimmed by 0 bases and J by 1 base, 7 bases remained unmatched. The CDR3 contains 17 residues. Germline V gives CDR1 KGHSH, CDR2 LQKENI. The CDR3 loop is CASSPPGERGGTDTQYF. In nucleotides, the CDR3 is TGTGCCAGCTCACCACCTGGCGAGCGGGGAGGCACAGATACGCAGTATTTT. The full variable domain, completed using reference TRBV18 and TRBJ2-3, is NAGVMQNPRHLVRRRGQEARLRCSPMKGHSHVYWYRQLPEEGLKFMVYLQKENIIDESGMPKERFSAEFPKEGPSILRIQQVVRGDSAAYFCASSPPGERGGTDTQYFGPGTRLTVL.

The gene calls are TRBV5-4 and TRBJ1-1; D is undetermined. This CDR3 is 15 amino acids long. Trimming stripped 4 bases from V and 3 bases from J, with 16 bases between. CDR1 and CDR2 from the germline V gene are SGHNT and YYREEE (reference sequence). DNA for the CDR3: TGTGCCAGCAGCCCGCAAGGTGACGGGGACACTGAAGCTTTCTTT. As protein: CASSPQGDGDTEAFF.

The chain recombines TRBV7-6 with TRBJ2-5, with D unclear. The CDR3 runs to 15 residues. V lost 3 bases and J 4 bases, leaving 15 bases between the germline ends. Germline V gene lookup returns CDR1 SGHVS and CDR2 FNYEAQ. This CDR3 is CASSLVRHWRETQYF. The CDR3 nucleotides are TGTGCCAGCAGCTTGGTTAGACATTGGAGAGAGACCCAGTACTTC.

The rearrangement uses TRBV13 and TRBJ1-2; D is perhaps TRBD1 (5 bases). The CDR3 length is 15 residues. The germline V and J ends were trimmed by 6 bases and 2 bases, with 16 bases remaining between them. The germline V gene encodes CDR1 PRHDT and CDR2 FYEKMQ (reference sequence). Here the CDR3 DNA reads TGTGCCAGCAGTCCAAACAGGATTTTAAACTATGGCTACACCTTC. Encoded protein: CASSPNRILNYGYTF.

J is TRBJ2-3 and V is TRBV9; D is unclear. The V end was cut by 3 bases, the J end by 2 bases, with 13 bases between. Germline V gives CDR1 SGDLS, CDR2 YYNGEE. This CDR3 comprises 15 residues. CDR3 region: CASSGSGYPTDTQYF. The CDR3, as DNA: TGTGCCAGCAGCGGCTCGGGCTACCCCACAGATACGCAGTATTTT.

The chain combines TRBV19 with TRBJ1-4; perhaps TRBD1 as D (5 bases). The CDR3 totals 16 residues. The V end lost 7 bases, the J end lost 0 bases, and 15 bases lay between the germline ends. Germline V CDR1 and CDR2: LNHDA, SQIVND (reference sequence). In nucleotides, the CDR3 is TGTGCCAGTACCCCGGGGCCGCATGCAACTAATGAAAAACTGTTTTTT. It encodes CASTPGPHATNEKLFF.

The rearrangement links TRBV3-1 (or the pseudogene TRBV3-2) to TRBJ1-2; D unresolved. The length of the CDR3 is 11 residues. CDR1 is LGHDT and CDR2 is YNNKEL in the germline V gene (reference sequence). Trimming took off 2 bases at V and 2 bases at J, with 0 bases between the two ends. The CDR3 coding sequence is TGTGCCAGCAGCCAAAACTATGGCTACACCTTC. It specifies CASSQNYGYTF.

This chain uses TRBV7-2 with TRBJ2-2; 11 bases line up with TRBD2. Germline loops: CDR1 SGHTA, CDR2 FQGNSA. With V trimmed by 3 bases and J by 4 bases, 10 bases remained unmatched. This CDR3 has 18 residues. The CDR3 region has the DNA TGTGCCAGCAGCTTGGTAGCGGGGGGGCTCGGTAGCACCGGGGAGCTGTTTTTT. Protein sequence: CASSLVAGGLGSTGELFF.

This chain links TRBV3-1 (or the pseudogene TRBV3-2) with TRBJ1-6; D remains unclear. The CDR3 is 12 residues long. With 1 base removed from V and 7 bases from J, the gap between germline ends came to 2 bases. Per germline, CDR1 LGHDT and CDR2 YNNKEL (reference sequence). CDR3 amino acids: CASSQGNSPLHF. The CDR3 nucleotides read TGTGCCAGCAGCCAAGGGAATTCACCCCTCCACTTT.

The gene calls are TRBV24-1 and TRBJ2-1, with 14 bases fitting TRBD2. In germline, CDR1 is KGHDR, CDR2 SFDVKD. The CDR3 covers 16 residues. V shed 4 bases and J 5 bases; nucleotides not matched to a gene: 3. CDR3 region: CATSETSGRDDNEQFF. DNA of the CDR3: TGTGCCACCAGTGAGACTAGCGGGAGGGATGACAATGAGCAGTTCTTC.

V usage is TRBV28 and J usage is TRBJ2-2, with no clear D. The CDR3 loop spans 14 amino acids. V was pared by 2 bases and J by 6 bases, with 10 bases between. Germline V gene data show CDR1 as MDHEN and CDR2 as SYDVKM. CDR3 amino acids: CASSLGSRPGELFF. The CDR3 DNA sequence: TGTGCCAGCAGTTTAGGTTCCAGACCCGGGGAGCTGTTTTTT.

This CDR3 reads CASSITHRAGIYGYTF. DNA of the CDR3: TGTGCCAGTAGTATCACCCATCGAGCAGGGATCTATGGCTACACCTTC. The genes are TRBV19 and TRBJ1-2; the D gene is possibly TRBD1 (5 bases). V dropped 3 bases and J dropped 4 bases, with 18 bases sitting between them. There are 16 residues in the CDR3. Germline CDR1 and CDR2: LNHDA and SQIVND (reference sequence).

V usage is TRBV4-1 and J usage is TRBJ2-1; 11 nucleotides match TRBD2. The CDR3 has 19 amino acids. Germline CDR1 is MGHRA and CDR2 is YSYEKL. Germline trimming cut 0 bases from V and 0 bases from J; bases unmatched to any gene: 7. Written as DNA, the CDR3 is TGCGCCAGCAGCCAAGATACTAGCGGGGGCGTTAGCTCCTACAATGAGCAGTTCTTC. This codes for CASSQDTSGGVSSYNEQFF.

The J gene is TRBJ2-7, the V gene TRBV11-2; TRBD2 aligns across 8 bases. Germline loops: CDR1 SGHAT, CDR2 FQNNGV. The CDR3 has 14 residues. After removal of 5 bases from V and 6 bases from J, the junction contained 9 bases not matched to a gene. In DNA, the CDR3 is TGTGCCAGCAGCCCCTTGTCGGGAGGGTTCGAGCAGTACTTC. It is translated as CASSPLSGGFEQYF.

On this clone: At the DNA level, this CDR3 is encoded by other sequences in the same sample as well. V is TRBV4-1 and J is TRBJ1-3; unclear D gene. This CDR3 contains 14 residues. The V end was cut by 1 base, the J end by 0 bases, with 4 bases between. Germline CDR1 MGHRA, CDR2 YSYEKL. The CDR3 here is CASSQGYSGNTIYF. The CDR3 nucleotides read TGCGCCAGCAGCCAAGGTTACTCTGGAAACACCATATATTTT.

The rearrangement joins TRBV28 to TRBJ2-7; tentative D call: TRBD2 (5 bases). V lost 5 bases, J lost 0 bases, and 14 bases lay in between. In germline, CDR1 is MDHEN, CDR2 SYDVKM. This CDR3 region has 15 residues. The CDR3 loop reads CASSRRRRFSYEQYF. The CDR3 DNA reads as TGTGCCAGCAGTCGCAGACGGAGGTTCTCCTACGAGCAGTACTTC.